One sample yielded the 27 T cell receptor beta chains listed below, sequenced in a study of shared clonotypes between healthy human individuals. The naive CD8 population came from CD45RO-negative cells selected for CCR7, without terminally differentiated effector memory CD45RA+ cells. The method was immunoSEQ multiplex PCR; TCRdb's version includes in-frame clones alone and lacks a portion of them. The table lists some 1,900,000 clones, about 95% of them singletons. Input material: naive CD8+ T cells sorted from blood. The receptors shown here come from a man between 18 and 29 years old in good health.

The chain couples TRBV28 to TRBJ1-1, with 8 nucleotides matching TRBD1. Unmatched junction bases numbered 4, after V lost 6 bases and J lost 4 bases. This CDR3 is 13 amino acids long. From germline, CDR1 is MDHEN and CDR2 SYDVKM. The CDR3: CASRTGVTTEAFF. The DNA of the CDR3 is TGTGCCAGCAGGACAGGGGTTACCACTGAAGCTTTCTTT.

The V call is TRBV4-1, the J call TRBJ2-7; TRBD2 aligns across 11 bases. This CDR3 has 16 residues. J gave up 0 bases and V 5 bases, and 6 bases lay outside the gene matches. The V gene's germline CDR1 is MGHRA and CDR2 YSYEKL. CDR3 amino acids: CASSFRLAGSSYEQYF. CDR3 nucleotides: TGCGCCAGCAGCTTCCGACTAGCGGGGAGCTCCTACGAGCAGTACTTC.

This chain joins TRBV18 and TRBJ2-1; D is ambiguous. Germline V gene sequence: CDR1 KGHSH, CDR2 LQKENI. The CDR3 sequence is 13 residues long. V was cut by 0 bases and J by 6 bases, with 6 bases left in between. This chain's CDR3 is CASSPPSSNEQFF. DNA for the CDR3: TGTGCCAGCTCACCACCATCAAGCAATGAGCAGTTCTTC.

This clone appeared a single time. The sample carries other DNA sequences with the same CDR3. The CDR3 loop is CASSVGGLGTDTQYF. CDR3 coding DNA: TGTGCCAGCAGCGTGGGGGGCCTCGGCACAGATACGCAGTATTTT. V usage is TRBV9 and J usage is TRBJ2-3; D may match TRBD1 or TRBD2 (6 bases each). Trimming removed 2 bases from V and 1 base from J, with 11 bases in between. CDR3 size: 15 residues. Per the germline V gene, CDR1 is SGDLS and CDR2 is YYNGEE.

The rearrangement links TRBV2 to TRBJ2-1, with 8 bases fitting TRBD2. The ends lost 6 bases at V and 4 bases at J; junction bases unmatched: 8. The CDR3 loop spans 15 amino acids. Per the germline V gene, CDR1 is SNHLY and CDR2 is FYNNEI. The CDR3 DNA follows: TGTGCCAGCAGCGCTGAAAGCGGGGGATACAATGAGCAGTTCTTC. As protein: CASSAESGGYNEQFF.

For the CDR3, the DNA is TGTGCCAGCAGCTTAGAACGGACCCAAGAGACCCAGTACTTC. It encodes CASSLERTQETQYF. The chain uses TRBV7-9 and TRBJ2-5; D remains ambiguous. Trimming pared 1 base from V and 1 base from J, leaving 7 bases between. Per the germline V gene, CDR1 is SEHNR and CDR2 is FQNEAQ (reference sequence). The CDR3 is made up of 14 amino acids.

This CDR3 is CSTRELYGYTF. In nucleotides, the CDR3 is TGCAGCACCAGGGAGCTCTATGGCTACACCTTC. This rearrangement joins TRBV29-1 to TRBJ1-2, with a possible D match to TRBD1 (5 bases). Germline V lookup: CDR1 SQVTM, CDR2 ANQGSEA. V lost 8 bases and J lost 4, with 11 bases in between. The length of the CDR3 is 11 residues.

CDR3 bases: TGTGCCAGCAGTGAAGGTATGGGACCCTCTGGAAACACCATATATTTT. It encodes CASSEGMGPSGNTIYF. V gene TRBV6-1 combines with J gene TRBJ1-3; possibly TRBD1 for D (5 bases). The germline gives CDR1 MNHNS, CDR2 SASEGT. Between the trimmed V and J ends, which lost 1 base and 0 bases, there was a span of 10 bases. The CDR3 has 16 amino acids.

V usage is TRBV6-1 and J usage is TRBJ1-2; TRBD1 agrees at 8 bases. This CDR3 has 15 amino acids. Germline CDR1 MNHNS, CDR2 SASEGT. J gave up 8 bases and V 2 bases, and 10 bases lay outside the gene matches. The CDR3, as DNA: TGTGCCAGCAGTGAAAACTGGACAGGGTCTGAGGGCTACACCTTC. Residues: CASSENWTGSEGYTF.

The chain joins TRBV6-1 to TRBJ1-1; D unresolved. The length of the CDR3 is 13 residues. V lost 2 bases and J lost 2, with 6 bases in between. From germline, CDR1 is MNHNS and CDR2 SASEGT. The CDR3 loop is CASSEYKNTEAFF. CDR3 nucleotide sequence: TGTGCCAGCAGTGAATACAAAAACACTGAAGCTTTCTTT.

This clone was recorded only once. The J gene is TRBJ1-6, the V gene TRBV7-9; D gene unclear. The CDR3 length is 16 residues. Between the trimmed V and J ends, which lost 1 base and 3 bases, there was a span of 10 bases. Germline CDR1 is SEHNR and CDR2 is FQNEAQ (reference sequence). CDR3: CASSLDGVSYNSPLHF. CDR3 DNA sequence: TGTGCCAGCAGCTTAGATGGGGTTAGCTATAATTCACCCCTCCACTTT.

The J gene is TRBJ1-5, the V gene TRBV7-6; no clear D gene. This CDR3 region has 16 residues. Germline-derived CDR1 and CDR2 are SGHVS and FNYEAQ. V was pared by 5 bases and J by 1 base, with 15 bases between. Here the CDR3 reads CASSAALGGSNQPQHF. The CDR3 DNA reads TGTGCCAGCAGCGCCGCTCTGGGCGGGAGCAATCAGCCCCAGCATTTT. The full variable domain, completed using reference TRBV7-6 and TRBJ1-5, is GAGVSQSPRYKVTKRGQDVALRCDPISGHVSLYWYRQALGQGPEFLTYFNYEAQQDKSGLPNDRFSAERPEGSISTLTIQRTEQRDSAMYRCASSAALGGSNQPQHFGDGTRLSIL.

V is TRBV28 and J is TRBJ2-1, with 13 bases identical to TRBD2. The length of the CDR3 is 16 residues. Germline CDR1 MDHEN, CDR2 SYDVKM. V was pared by 5 bases and J by 2 bases, with 3 bases of the junction left unmatched. In nucleotides, the CDR3 is TGTGCCAGCAGTCTGGGACTAGCGGGGCCCTACAATGAGCAGTTCTTC. This codes for CASSLGLAGPYNEQFF.

The V call is TRBV4-1, the J call TRBJ2-5; a possible D gene is TRBD1 (6 bases). The V end lost 0 bases, the J end lost 4 bases, and 18 bases lay between the germline ends. The CDR3 runs 17 residues. The germline CDR1 and CDR2 sequences are MGHRA and YSYEKL. CDR3 coding DNA: TGCGCCAGCAGCCAAGAAGGGACACAGAGTTCTATAGAGACCCAGTACTTC. It is translated as CASSQEGTQSSIETQYF.

This clone appeared a single time. This rearrangement joins TRBV5-6 to TRBJ1-1; no definite D call. V gave up 4 bases and J gave up 1 base, with 14 bases separating them. CDR1 and CDR2 from the germline V gene are SGHDT and YYEEEE. The CDR3 consists of 15 residues. The CDR3 loop is CASSIGRVTNTEAFF. DNA of the CDR3: TGTGCCAGCAGCATTGGCCGCGTTACGAACACTGAAGCTTTCTTT.

V is TRBV6-6 and J is TRBJ1-5; D call uncertain. The CDR3 is 11 amino acids. Per the germline V gene, CDR1 is MNHNY and CDR2 is SVGAGI (reference sequence). V lost 6 bases and J 9 bases, leaving 9 bases between the germline ends. The CDR3 region is CASSASGPQHF. CDR3 coding DNA: TGTGCCAGCAGCGCCTCGGGGCCCCAGCATTTT.

The chain is built from TRBV28 and TRBJ1-2; 7 bases map to TRBD1. With V trimmed by 6 bases and J by 2 bases, 18 bases remained unmatched. Looked up from germline, CDR1 is MDHEN and CDR2 is SYDVKM. There are 18 residues in the CDR3. The CDR3 spells CASRLEPGQLRENYGYTF. CDR3 sequence (DNA): TGTGCCAGCAGGCTGGAACCGGGACAGCTGAGAGAGAACTATGGCTACACCTTC.

V is TRBV28 and J is TRBJ2-1; 11 bases match TRBD2. The germline V gene encodes CDR1 MDHEN and CDR2 SYDVKM. The CDR3 extends over 16 amino acids. J was trimmed by 8 bases and V by 3 bases; bases with no gene match: 9. Here the CDR3 DNA reads TGTGCCAGCAGTTTTGGGCTAGCGGGGGGCCTCGATGAGCAGTTCTTC. As protein: CASSFGLAGGLDEQFF. Complete variable domain (other parts from reference TRBV28 and TRBJ2-1): DVKVTQSSRYLVKRTGEKVFLECVQDMDHENMFWYRQDPGLGLRLIYFSYDVKMKEKGDIPEGYSVSREKKERFSLILESASTNQTSMYLCASSFGLAGGLDEQFFGPGTRLTVL.

V and J are TRBV5-8 and TRBJ2-5, with D perhaps TRBD2 (6 bases). V gave up 0 bases and J gave up 3 bases, with 9 bases separating them. The CDR3 is 14 amino acids. Germline CDR1 and CDR2: SGHTS and YDEGEE. CDR3 nucleotides: TGTGCCAGCAGCTTGGAATGGGGGGAAGAGACCCAGTACTTC. It encodes CASSLEWGEETQYF.

The gene calls are TRBV19 and TRBJ1-1, with TRBD1 as a possible D gene (6 bases). This CDR3 has 15 amino acids. Trimming left V 6 bases short and J 2 bases short, with 16 bases between. Germline values: CDR1 LNHDA, CDR2 SQIVND (reference sequence). DNA of the CDR3: TGTGCCAGTAGGGACCCAGGGGCGGATAACACTGAAGCTTTCTTT. Protein: CASRDPGADNTEAFF.

The chain employs TRBV12-5 and TRBJ1-2; no reliable D call. V lost 0 bases and J lost 4, with 18 bases in between. The CDR3 runs to 17 residues. Germline V gene lookup returns CDR1 LGHNT and CDR2 FRNRAP. In nucleotides, the CDR3 is TGTGCTAGTGGTTTGGTAGATCACGGACCGGCCCTCTATGGCTACACCTTC. It is translated as CASGLVDHGPALYGYTF.

The chain combines TRBV6-1 with TRBJ2-7; D could derive from TRBD1 or TRBD2 (6 bases each). CDR1 and CDR2 (germline): MNHNS, SASEGT. Trimming pared 3 bases from V and 7 bases from J, leaving 10 bases between. This CDR3 has 12 amino acids. This CDR3 reads CASSDGGSEQYF. The CDR3, as DNA: TGTGCCAGCAGTGACGGGGGCTCGGAGCAGTACTTC.

V and J are TRBV25-1 and TRBJ2-5; D may correspond to TRBD1 or TRBD2 (6 bases each). From germline, CDR1 is MGHDK and CDR2 SYGVNS. The length of the CDR3 is 11 residues. V lost 10 bases, J lost 5 bases, and 11 bases lay in between. In nucleotides, the CDR3 is TGTGCCATCCAGGGGAGGGAGACCCAGTACTTC. It translates to CAIQGRETQYF.

The chain carries TRBV15 and TRBJ2-3; D is uncertain. CDR3 length: 13 residues. V was clipped by 1 base and J by 6 bases, with 8 bases between them. Per the germline V gene, CDR1 is LNHNV and CDR2 is YYDKDF (reference sequence). The CDR3 protein is CATSRGRADTQYF. Written as DNA, the CDR3 is TGTGCCACCAGCAGAGGACGGGCCGATACGCAGTATTTT.

Here the CDR3 reads CASSLGAGESDVKFF. DNA for the CDR3: TGTGCCAGCAGCTTAGGAGCGGGAGAGTCGGACGTAAAGTTCTTC. The chain uses TRBV11-2 and TRBJ2-1; 8 nucleotides line up with TRBD2. CDR3 length equals 15 residues. The ends lost 1 base at V and 14 bases at J; junction bases unmatched: 13. Germline V CDR1 and CDR2: SGHAT, FQNNGV.

Notes on this clone: The sample carries other DNA sequences with the same CDR3. This rearrangement joins TRBV4-1 to TRBJ2-7, with D possibly being TRBD1 or TRBD2 (6 bases each). The CDR3 extends over 16 amino acids. Germline CDR1 is MGHRA and CDR2 is YSYEKL. The V end was cut by 0 bases, the J end by 3 bases, with 15 bases between. For the CDR3, the DNA is TGCGCCAGCAGCCAAGATTCGGGGGCAGGGAGCTACGAGCAGTACTTC. Its translation is CASSQDSGAGSYEQYF.

The V call is TRBV10-3, the J call TRBJ1-2, with D hard to call. CDR3 length: 14 residues. CDR1 and CDR2 (germline): ENHRY, SYGVKD. The ends were cut back, 0 bases at V and 6 bases at J, with 11 bases in the middle. In DNA form, the CDR3 reads TGTGCCATCAGTGAGTCCGAGGGAGGCGATGGCTACACCTTC. This translates into CAISESEGGDGYTF.